This entry is about one T cell receptor beta chain. This receptor's antigen is unknown. The record has no base qualities; no much larger clone is one base away. TCRbeta CDR3 regions were amplified from genomic DNA by means of the immunoSEQ Assay, a bias-controlled multiplex PCR. Per the authors' processing: The number of nucleated cells in each sample was estimated from the amplification of reference gene primers within the assay. Sequence reads were collapsed and filtered to measure the absolute abundance of every unique TCRbeta CDR3 rearrangement. For each sample, productive Simpson clonality was calculated as the square root of Simpson's diversity index over productive rearrangements. TCRdb's version of the immuneACCESS table is confined to in-frame rearrangements and falls short of the full clone set. An unresolved V gene accounts for under half of the shortfall where checked; the remainder is of unknown origin. Clonal size and the V and J genes are those of that table, whereas D and trimming came from the DNA. In all, the sample holds about 240,000 clones, and 82% of those were seen once. Jointly, the top ten make up over 3.5% of the sample.

This record comes from a study of blood T cell repertoires in COVID-19 (dated by TCRdb to between 2020 and 2021). Some background on the complete study: The collaborator samples originated in the United States, Italy and Spain and spanned the acute and convalescent phases of COVID-19. The prospective study material was composed of cDNA or gDNA derived from T cells, B-cell-depleted T cells, or PBMCs. The dataset comprised deeply sampled blood TCRbeta repertoires from subjects exposed to, actively infected with, or recovered from COVID-19. A freely available public database, intended as a resource for researchers studying the immune response to SARS-CoV-2, is where the repertoires were released. Samples were obtained from the ongoing ImmuneRACE study (first 160 participants) and from about 1,300 subjects provided by 6 global collaborators. A de-identified subject ID, COVID-19 status, age in years and sex were almost always included in the sample metadata. Where HLA class I and class II types were available, the types were taken from metadata supplied by the sample provider, not from assay-based typing.

General study outcomes and caveats: The quantity of clinical and demographic metadata differed by source and by participant and was supplied without curation.

Its CDR3 holds 15 amino acids, cysteine through phenylalanine. The read is trimmed to its CDR3 DNA, 45 bases read in frame from base 1. The junction shows trimming of 4 bases on V and 1 base on J, and the gene matches do not reach 6 bases of it. The germline V gene specifies MGHRA as CDR1 and YSYEKL as CDR2. Whole blood was collected in K2EDTA tubes by collaborating institutions according to the institutions' own protocols. Collaborator samples were shipped for TCRbeta analysis as frozen whole blood, isolated PBMCs, or DNA extracted from either sample type. The rearranged segments are TRBV4-1 and TRBJ2-7, with 8 middle bases fitting TRBD1. The receptor's source is a woman between 65 and 79 years old with acute or convalescent COVID-19. Specimen: peripheral blood. The nucleotides are TGCGCCAGCAGCCCGACAGGGGTTAATTCCTACGAGCAGTACTTC. Translated, this is CASSPTGVNSYEQYF.